Shown below are 3 T cell receptor beta chains from a single sample sequenced in a study of shared clonotypes between healthy human individuals (dated by TCRdb to 2018 to 2020). For the CD8 naive samples, CD45RO-negative cells were positively selected for CCR7, yielding a CD45RA+CCR7+ population from which TemRA cells were excluded. Library construction relied on the immunoSEQ multiplex PCR assay. TCRdb limited this immuneACCESS table to in-frame rearrangements with V and J called. A share of clones is missing; checked studies link under half to unresolved V genes, and the rest is unexplained. A total of about 680,000 clones appear in this sample, about 90% of them only once. About 24% of the sample comes from the top ten. Specimen: naive CD8+ T cells sorted from blood. In the paper's terms, the cell subset or site label means: CD45RA+CCR7+. These receptors all come from a man aged 30 to 45 in good health.

The chain employs TRBV7-9 and TRBJ2-4; D not resolved. Trimming pared 5 bases from V and 3 bases from J, leaving 11 bases between. The CDR3 has 14 residues. Germline loops: CDR1 SEHNR, CDR2 FQNEAQ (reference sequence). In nucleotides, the CDR3 is TGTGCCAGCAGCCCCACAGTCCACAAAAACATTCAGTACTTC. Its protein product is CASSPTVHKNIQYF.

This chain connects TRBV4-1 to TRBJ2-1, with a tentative D call TRBD2 (5 bases). V shed 10 bases and J shed 5 bases, with 9 bases lying between them. CDR1 and CDR2 from the germline V gene are MGHRA and YSYEKL. The CDR3 has 11 amino acids. The CDR3 loop reads CATSTNNEQFF. The CDR3 region has the DNA TGCGCCACCTCGACTAACAATGAGCAGTTCTTC.

This chain connects TRBV7-9 to TRBJ1-1; D uncertain. Trimming pared 5 bases from V and 3 bases from J, leaving 13 bases between. The CDR3 extends over 14 amino acids. Germline CDR1 reads SEHNR; CDR2 reads FQNEAQ (reference sequence). CDR3 nucleotides: TGTGCCAGCAGCCTCGGGCAGACGGACACTGAAGCTTTCTTT. It translates to CASSLGQTDTEAFF. Looking up the rest from reference TRBV7-9 and TRBJ1-1 gives the full variable domain: DTGVSQNPRHKITKRGQNVTFRCDPISEHNRLYWYRQTLGQGPEFLTYFQNEAQLEKSRLLSDRFSAERPKGSFSTLEIQRTEQGDSAMYLCASSLGQTDTEAFFGQGTRLTVV.